These 29 T cell receptor beta chains were all obtained from the same sample, sequenced in a study of immune cell composition in non-small cell lung cancer. Repertoires were generated with immunoSEQ multiplex PCR, while TCRdb's copy carries only in-frame clones and drops some. The sample carries around 4,800 clones, around 77% recorded once. The source material was lung tumor tissue. These receptors all stem from a human donor with non-small cell lung cancer.

This rearrangement joins TRBV5-1 to TRBJ2-1; D possibly corresponds to TRBD2 (6 bases). CDR1 is SGHRS and CDR2 is YFSETQ in the germline V gene. Between the trimmed V and J ends, which lost 1 base and 3 bases, there was a span of 23 bases. The CDR3 consists of 19 residues. CDR3 amino acids: CASSLKVVSPGVDYNEQFF. DNA of the CDR3: TGCGCCAGCAGCTTGAAAGTTGTCTCCCCGGGAGTTGACTACAATGAGCAGTTCTTC.

The chain recombines TRBV19 with TRBJ2-1, with 12 bases aligning to TRBD2. The germline gives CDR1 LNHDA, CDR2 SQIVND (reference sequence). The V segment lost 4 bases and the J segment 6 bases; nucleotides outside the gene matches: 10. There are 17 residues in the CDR3. CDR3 bases: TGTGCCAGTAGTAGGAAGGGACTAGCGGGTAGCACCAATGAGCAGTTCTTC. This translates into CASSRKGLAGSTNEQFF.

The CDR3 sequence: CASRPGGVGGGSTDTQYF. The CDR3 nucleotides read TGTGCCAGCAGACCTGGAGGCGTCGGGGGGGGGAGCACAGATACGCAGTATTTT. This chain links TRBV7-2 with TRBJ2-3, with 8 bases identical to TRBD2. With 6 bases clipped from V and 0 bases from J, the junction kept 14 bases outside the gene matches. Germline-derived CDR1 and CDR2 are SGHTA and FQGNSA. This CDR3 is built from 18 residues.

CDR3 residues: CASSSGTSRSQETQYF. The CDR3 DNA reads TGTGCCAGCAGTTCCGGGACTAGCAGATCTCAAGAGACCCAGTACTTC. The chain combines TRBV27 with TRBJ2-5; 9 bases are shared with TRBD2. The V and J ends lost 4 bases and 2 bases, in that order; junction bases with no gene match: 8. CDR1 and CDR2 from the germline V gene are MNHEY and SMNVEV (reference sequence). The CDR3 is 16 residues long.

This clone turned up a few times. The CDR3 coding sequence is TGTGCCAGCAGCTTAGTAGGGACAGGGGGCACTGAAGCTTTCTTT. It encodes CASSLVGTGGTEAFF. The rearrangement uses TRBV7-2 and TRBJ1-1, with 11 bases matching TRBD1. The germline V gene encodes CDR1 SGHTA and CDR2 FQGNSA. This CDR3 has 15 residues. V trimming: 1 base; J trimming: 4 bases; junction bases outside the gene matches: 2.

The chain has TRBV7-9 and TRBJ1-4; D unclear. Germline V CDR1 and CDR2: SEHNR, FQNEAQ (reference sequence). CDR3 length equals 15 residues. V shed 5 bases and J shed 5 bases, with 15 bases lying between them. The CDR3 bases are TGTGCCAGCAGCCCCAATCTGGGCTTGAATGAAAAACTGTTTTTT. This encodes CASSPNLGLNEKLFF.

V is TRBV11-2 and J is TRBJ1-2; D call uncertain. The CDR3 contains 13 residues. The V end lost 1 base, the J end lost 2 bases, and 5 bases lay between the germline ends. Germline V gene data show CDR1 as SGHAT and CDR2 as FQNNGV. CDR3 in amino acids: CASSLGQNYGYTF. The CDR3 DNA follows: TGTGCCAGCAGCTTAGGCCAGAACTATGGCTACACCTTC. The full variable domain, completed using reference TRBV11-2 and TRBJ1-2, is EAGVAQSPRYKIIEKRQSVAFWCNPISGHATLYWYQQILGQGPKLLIQFQNNGVVDDSQLPKDRFSAERLKGVDSTLKIQPAKLEDSAVYLCASSLGQNYGYTFGSGTRLTVV.

The chain couples TRBV30 to TRBJ2-3, with 12 bases that match TRBD2. Trimming at V came to 4 bases and at J to 1 base, leaving 15 bases not matched to a gene. CDR1 is GTSNPN and CDR2 is SVGIG in the germline V gene (reference sequence). CDR3 size: 19 residues. CDR3 sequence: CAWTRRSLAGGSRTDTQYF. The CDR3 DNA follows: TGTGCCTGGACCCGGCGGAGTCTAGCGGGAGGGAGTCGCACAGATACGCAGTATTTT.

The chain combines TRBV5-6 with TRBJ2-7; tentative D call: TRBD1 (5 bases). Germline loops: CDR1 SGHDT, CDR2 YYEEEE. Deletions cut 3 bases from V and 4 bases from J, with 23 bases between. The CDR3 sequence is 17 residues long. CDR3 DNA sequence: TGTGCCAGCAGCTCCCCTATGACAAGACAGTTACTTTACGAGCAGTACTTC. Protein: CASSSPMTRQLLYEQYF.

CDR3 residues: CASSQAAVTYAGYTF. CDR3 nucleotide sequence: TGCGCCAGCAGCCAAGCAGCGGTGACGTACGCTGGCTACACCTTC. The chain uses TRBV4-1 and TRBJ1-2, with D hard to call. The germline gives CDR1 MGHRA, CDR2 YSYEKL. The CDR3 has 15 amino acids. V lost 1 base and J 7 bases, leaving 16 bases between the germline ends.

This sequence joins TRBV7-2 and TRBJ2-7, with 14 bases aligning to TRBD2. Germline-derived CDR1 and CDR2 are SGHTA and FQGNSA. The CDR3 runs 15 residues. V lost 1 base, J lost 7 bases, and 3 bases stayed unmatched. CDR3 loop: CASSLVTSGGGEQYF. The CDR3 DNA follows: TGTGCCAGCAGCTTAGTGACTAGCGGGGGGGGTGAGCAGTACTTC.

The V and J genes are TRBV4-1 and TRBJ1-2, with D possibly being TRBD1 (5 bases). V shed 0 bases and J shed 4 bases, with 9 bases lying between them. This CDR3 has 14 amino acids. The germline CDR1 and CDR2 sequences are MGHRA and YSYEKL. CDR3 in amino acids: CASSQDEGLYGYTF. As DNA, the CDR3 is TGCGCCAGCAGCCAAGATGAGGGACTCTATGGCTACACCTTC.

The J gene is TRBJ2-4, the V gene TRBV25-1; 14 positions agree with TRBD2. Germline V lookup: CDR1 MGHDK, CDR2 SYGVNS. The CDR3 is 18 residues long. V lost 8 bases and J lost 0; bases outside the gene matches: 9. The CDR3 sequence is CASAQGLAGESAKNIQYF. The CDR3 DNA is TGTGCCAGCGCACAGGGACTAGCGGGAGAGTCAGCCAAAAACATTCAGTACTTC.

The table lists this clone with a few counts. The chain recombines TRBV20-1 with TRBJ1-1; 9 bases are shared with TRBD1. The CDR3 loop spans 11 amino acids. The germline CDR1 and CDR2 sequences are DFQATT and SNEGSKA (reference sequence). The trim removed 6 bases at V and 10 bases at J, leaving 6 bases unmatched. In nucleotides, the CDR3 is TGCAGTGCGACCACAGGGGGCCGAGCTTTCTTT. It is translated as CSATTGGRAFF.

A single count supports this clone. The V gene is TRBV4-2, the J gene TRBJ2-3, with no clear D. The CDR3 contains 13 residues. Germline values: CDR1 LGHNA, CDR2 YNFKEQ. Between the trimmed V and J ends, which lost 1 base and 6 bases, there was a span of 8 bases. CDR3 region: CASSQVIRDTQYF. The CDR3 coding sequence is TGTGCCAGCAGCCAAGTAATTCGGGATACGCAGTATTTT.

This chain links TRBV5-1 with TRBJ2-2, with 7 nucleotides matching TRBD1. V lost 1 base to trimming and J lost 7 bases; unmatched junction nucleotides: 7. Germline V gene data show CDR1 as SGHRS and CDR2 as YFSETQ. The CDR3 covers 15 residues. The CDR3 is CASSLLGGANGELFF. For the CDR3, the DNA is TGCGCCAGCAGCTTGTTAGGGGGCGCGAACGGGGAGCTGTTTTTT.

The chain couples TRBV4-1 to TRBJ2-1, with D perhaps matching TRBD2 (5 bases). Germline-derived CDR1 and CDR2 are MGHRA and YSYEKL. This CDR3 has 14 amino acids. V lost 0 bases to trimming and J lost 13 bases, with 16 bases between them. The CDR3 region is CASSQEGPGFEQFF. CDR3 DNA sequence: TGCGCCAGCAGCCAAGAGGGCCCGGGGTTTGAACAGTTCTTC.

The chain has TRBV7-2 and TRBJ2-5; possible D gene TRBD2, 5 bases. The V gene lost 5 bases and the J gene lost 1 base, with 11 bases spanning the gap. CDR1 is SGHTA, CDR2 FQGNSA, per germline. This CDR3 is 14 amino acids long. The DNA for the CDR3 is TGTGCCAGCAGCCACCGGCGGGCCCAAGAGACCCAGTACTTC. Translating it yields CASSHRRAQETQYF.

This clone turned up a few times. The chain couples TRBV19 to TRBJ1-1, with 8 bases lining up with TRBD1. V dropped 0 bases and J dropped 1; count of bases not matched to a gene: 4. The CDR3 is 16 amino acids. The germline gives CDR1 LNHDA, CDR2 SQIVND (reference sequence). The CDR3: CASSIDEDRGNTEAFF. CDR3 coding DNA: TGTGCCAGTAGTATAGATGAAGACAGGGGGAACACTGAAGCTTTCTTT.

This chain connects TRBV7-2 to TRBJ2-3; a weak D match, TRBD2 (6 bases). With 3 bases removed from V and 3 bases from J, the gap between germline ends came to 7 bases. Germline CDR1 and CDR2: SGHTA and FQGNSA. The CDR3 totals 13 residues. The CDR3 DNA sequence: TGTGCCAGCAGCTTTGGGGGGACAGATACGCAGTATTTT. Its protein is CASSFGGTDTQYF.

In DNA form, the CDR3 reads TGCAGCGTTGAAAATGGAGACGAGCAGTACTTC. It encodes CSVENGDEQYF. The chain employs TRBV29-1 and TRBJ2-7, with no clear D. V was pared by 2 bases and J by 5 bases, with 7 bases between. Per the germline V gene, CDR1 is SQVTM and CDR2 is ANQGSEA. This CDR3 spans 11 amino acids.

This clone is a singleton in its sample. The CDR3 DNA reads TGTGCCAGCAGTTACGGTAGCGGGGGGTCCAATGAGCAGTTCTTC. Translation gives CASSYGSGGSNEQFF. The chain links TRBV6-5 to TRBJ2-1, with 10 bases lining up with TRBD2. Losses at the gene ends were 2 bases for V and 6 bases for J; bases not matched to a gene: 4. The germline gives CDR1 MNHEY, CDR2 SVGAGI. This CDR3 region has 15 residues.

The chain recombines TRBV2 with TRBJ2-7; no reliable D call. CDR1 and CDR2 from the germline V gene are SNHLY and FYNNEI. This CDR3 contains 16 residues. V lost 2 bases and J lost 6, with 20 bases in between. The CDR3 DNA reads TGTGCCAGCAGTGAAAAGGTCCACCGACTCTCGGGCGAGCAGTACTTC. It is translated as CASSEKVHRLSGEQYF.

This clone came up once. V usage is TRBV19 and J usage is TRBJ2-3, with D maybe TRBD1 (5 bases). Germline assignment: CDR1 LNHDA and CDR2 SQIVND (reference sequence). This CDR3 region has 14 residues. V dropped 6 bases and J dropped 2 bases, with 12 bases sitting between them. The CDR3 nucleotides read TGTGCCAGTAGAAGCAGGGATATCACAGATACGCAGTATTTT. It encodes CASRSRDITDTQYF.

The J gene is TRBJ2-4, the V gene TRBV4-3; 11 bases align to TRBD2. This CDR3 is 18 amino acids long. With 1 base clipped from V and 0 bases from J, the junction kept 5 bases outside the gene matches. Germline CDR1 and CDR2: LGHNA and YSLEER. The DNA of the CDR3 is TGCGCCAGCAGCCAAGGATGGCTAGCGGGAGGAGCCAAAAACATTCAGTACTTC. Its protein is CASSQGWLAGGAKNIQYF.

The chain has TRBV18 and TRBJ2-2; 10 bases are a match to TRBD1. V gave up 6 bases and J gave up 6 bases; unmatched junction bases: 13. Germline CDR1 reads KGHSH; CDR2 reads LQKENI. The CDR3 runs 17 residues. The CDR3 protein is CASSQPGTGDIPGELFF. In nucleotides, the CDR3 is TGTGCCAGCTCCCAACCCGGGACAGGGGATATCCCCGGGGAGCTGTTTTTT.

The chain couples TRBV7-9 to TRBJ2-5, with 7 bases that match TRBD2. Germline V gene lookup returns CDR1 SEHNR and CDR2 FQNEAQ (reference sequence). With 4 bases clipped from V and 2 bases from J, the junction kept 4 bases outside the gene matches. The CDR3 consists of 14 residues. The chain's CDR3 is CASSSPGGQETQYF. The CDR3 DNA follows: TGTGCCAGCAGCTCCCCGGGGGGACAAGAGACCCAGTACTTC.

The rearrangement links TRBV7-9 to TRBJ1-2; D perhaps matches TRBD1 (6 bases). Trimming removed 1 base from V and 8 bases from J, with 11 bases in between. This CDR3 is built from 13 residues. The V gene's germline CDR1 is SEHNR and CDR2 FQNEAQ (reference sequence). The CDR3 DNA reads TGTGCCAGCAGCTTAGGCCCAGGGGTAGGCTACACCTTC. Its protein is CASSLGPGVGYTF.

The chain employs TRBV2 and TRBJ2-5, with TRBD1 matching 7 bases. Germline V CDR1 and CDR2: SNHLY, FYNNEI. The ends lost 7 bases at V and 5 bases at J; junction bases unmatched: 4. This CDR3 contains 12 residues. This CDR3 is CASTGQVETQYF. In nucleotides, the CDR3 is TGTGCCAGCACCGGACAGGTGGAGACCCAGTACTTC.